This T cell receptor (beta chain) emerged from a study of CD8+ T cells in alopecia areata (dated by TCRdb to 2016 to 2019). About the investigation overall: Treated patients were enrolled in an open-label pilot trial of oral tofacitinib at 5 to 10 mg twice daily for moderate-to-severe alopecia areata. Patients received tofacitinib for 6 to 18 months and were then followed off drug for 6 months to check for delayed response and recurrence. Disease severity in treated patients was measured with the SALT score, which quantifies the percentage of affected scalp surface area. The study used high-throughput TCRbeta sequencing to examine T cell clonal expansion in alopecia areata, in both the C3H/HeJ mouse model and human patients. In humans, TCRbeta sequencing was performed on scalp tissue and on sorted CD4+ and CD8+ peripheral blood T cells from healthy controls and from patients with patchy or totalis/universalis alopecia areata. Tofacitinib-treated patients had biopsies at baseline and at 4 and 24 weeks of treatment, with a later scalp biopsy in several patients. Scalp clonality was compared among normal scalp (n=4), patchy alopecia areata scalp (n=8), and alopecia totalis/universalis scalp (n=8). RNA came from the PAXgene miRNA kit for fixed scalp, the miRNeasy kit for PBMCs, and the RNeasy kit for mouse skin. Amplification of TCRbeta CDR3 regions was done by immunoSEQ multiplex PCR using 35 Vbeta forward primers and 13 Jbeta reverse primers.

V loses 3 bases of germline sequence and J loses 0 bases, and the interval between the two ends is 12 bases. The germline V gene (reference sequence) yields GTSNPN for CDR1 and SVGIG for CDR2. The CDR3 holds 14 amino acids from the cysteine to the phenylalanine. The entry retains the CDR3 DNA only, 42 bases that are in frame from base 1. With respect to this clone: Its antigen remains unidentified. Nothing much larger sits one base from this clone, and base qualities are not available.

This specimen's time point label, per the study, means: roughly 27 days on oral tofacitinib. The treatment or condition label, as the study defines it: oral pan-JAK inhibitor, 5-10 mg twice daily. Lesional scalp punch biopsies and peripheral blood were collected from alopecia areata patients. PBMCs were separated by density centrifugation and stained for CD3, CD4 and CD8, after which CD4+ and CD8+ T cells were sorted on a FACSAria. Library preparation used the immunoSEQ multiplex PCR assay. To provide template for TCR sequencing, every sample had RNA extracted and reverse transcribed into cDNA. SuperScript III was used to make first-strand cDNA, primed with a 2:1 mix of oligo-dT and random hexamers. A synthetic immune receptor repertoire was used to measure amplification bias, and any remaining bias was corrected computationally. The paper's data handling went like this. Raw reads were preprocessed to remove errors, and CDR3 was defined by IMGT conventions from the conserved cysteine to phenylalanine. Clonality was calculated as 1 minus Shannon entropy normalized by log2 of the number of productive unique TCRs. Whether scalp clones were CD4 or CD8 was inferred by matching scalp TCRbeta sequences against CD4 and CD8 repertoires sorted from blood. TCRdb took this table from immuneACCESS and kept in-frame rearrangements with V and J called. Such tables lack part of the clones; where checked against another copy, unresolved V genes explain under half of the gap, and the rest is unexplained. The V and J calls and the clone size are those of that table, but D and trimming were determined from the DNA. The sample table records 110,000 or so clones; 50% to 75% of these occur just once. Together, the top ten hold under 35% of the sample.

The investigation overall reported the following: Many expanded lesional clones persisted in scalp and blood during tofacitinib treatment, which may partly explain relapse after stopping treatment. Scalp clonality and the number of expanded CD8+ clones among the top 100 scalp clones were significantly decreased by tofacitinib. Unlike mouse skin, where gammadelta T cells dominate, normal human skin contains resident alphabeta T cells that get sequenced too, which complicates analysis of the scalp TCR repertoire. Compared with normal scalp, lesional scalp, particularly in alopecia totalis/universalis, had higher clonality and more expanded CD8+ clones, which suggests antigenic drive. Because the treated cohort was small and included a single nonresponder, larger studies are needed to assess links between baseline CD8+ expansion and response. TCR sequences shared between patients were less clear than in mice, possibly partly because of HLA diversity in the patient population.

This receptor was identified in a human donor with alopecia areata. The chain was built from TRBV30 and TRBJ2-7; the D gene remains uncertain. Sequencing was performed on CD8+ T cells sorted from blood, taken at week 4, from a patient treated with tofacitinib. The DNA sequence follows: TGTGCCTGGAGCCCTTGGCCCCACTCCTACGAGCAGTACTTC. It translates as CAWSPWPHSYEQYF.